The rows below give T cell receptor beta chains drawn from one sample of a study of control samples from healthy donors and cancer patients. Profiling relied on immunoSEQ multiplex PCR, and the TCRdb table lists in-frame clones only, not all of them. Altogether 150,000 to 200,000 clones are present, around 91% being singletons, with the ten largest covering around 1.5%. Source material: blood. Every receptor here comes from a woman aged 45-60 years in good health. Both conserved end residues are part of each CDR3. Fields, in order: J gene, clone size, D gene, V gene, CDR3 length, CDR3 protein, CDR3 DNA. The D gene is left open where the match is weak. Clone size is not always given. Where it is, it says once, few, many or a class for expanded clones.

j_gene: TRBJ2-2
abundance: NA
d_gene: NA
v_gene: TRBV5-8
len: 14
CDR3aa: CASSLLMNTGELFF
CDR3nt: TGTGCCAGCAGCTTACTAATGAACACCGGGGAGCTGTTTTTT

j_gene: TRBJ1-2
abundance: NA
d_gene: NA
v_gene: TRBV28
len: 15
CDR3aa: CASRKVSQGIDGYTF
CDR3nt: TGTGCCAGCAGAAAAGTCTCCCAGGGTATCGATGGCTACACCTTC

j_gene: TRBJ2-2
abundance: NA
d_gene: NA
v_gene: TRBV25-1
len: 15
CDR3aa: CASSLAWLDTGELFF
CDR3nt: TGTGCCAGCAGCTTGGCGTGGCTTGACACCGGGGAGCTGTTTTTT

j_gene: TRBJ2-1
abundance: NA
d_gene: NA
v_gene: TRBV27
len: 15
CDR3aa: CASSLSSESYNEQFF
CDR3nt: TGTGCCAGCAGTTTATCATCGGAATCCTACAATGAGCAGTTCTTC

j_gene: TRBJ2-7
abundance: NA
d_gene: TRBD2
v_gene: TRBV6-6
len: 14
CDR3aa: CASRLAVSSYEQYF
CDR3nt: TGTGCCAGCAGGCTAGCGGTAAGCTCCTACGAGCAGTACTTC

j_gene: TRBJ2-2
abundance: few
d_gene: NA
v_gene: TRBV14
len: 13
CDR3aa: CASSAIWSGELFF
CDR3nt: TGTGCCAGCAGCGCGATATGGTCCGGGGAGCTGTTTTTT

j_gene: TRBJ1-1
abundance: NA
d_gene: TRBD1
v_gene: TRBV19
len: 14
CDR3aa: CASSIWGGTAEAFF
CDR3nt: TGTGCCAGTAGTATATGGGGGGGGACAGCTGAAGCTTTCTTT

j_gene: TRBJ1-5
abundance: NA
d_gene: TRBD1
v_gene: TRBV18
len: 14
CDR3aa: CASSGTGGDQPQHF
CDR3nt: TGTGCCAGCTCCGGGACAGGGGGAGATCAGCCCCAGCATTTT

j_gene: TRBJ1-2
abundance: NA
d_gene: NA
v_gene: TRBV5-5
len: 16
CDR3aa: CASSLDPQIFNYGYTF
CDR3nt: TGTGCCAGCAGCTTGGATCCACAGATATTCAACTATGGCTACACCTTC

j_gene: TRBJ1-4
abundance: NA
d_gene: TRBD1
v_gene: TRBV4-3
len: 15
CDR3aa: CASSQLTGGSEKLFF
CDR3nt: TGCGCCAGCAGCCAACTAACAGGGGGGAGTGAAAAACTGTTTTTT

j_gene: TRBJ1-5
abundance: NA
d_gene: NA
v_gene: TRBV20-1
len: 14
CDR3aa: CSASEPVFGQPQHF
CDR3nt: TGCAGTGCTAGTGAGCCGGTCTTTGGTCAGCCCCAGCATTTT

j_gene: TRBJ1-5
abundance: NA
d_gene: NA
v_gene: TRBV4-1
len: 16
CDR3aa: CASSHPRRGADQPQHF
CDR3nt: TGCGCCAGCAGCCATCCTCGGCGGGGGGCCGATCAGCCCCAGCATTTT

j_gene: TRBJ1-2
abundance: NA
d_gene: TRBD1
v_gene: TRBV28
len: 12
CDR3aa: CASSTGGYGYTF
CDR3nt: TGTGCCAGCAGTACAGGGGGATATGGCTACACCTTC

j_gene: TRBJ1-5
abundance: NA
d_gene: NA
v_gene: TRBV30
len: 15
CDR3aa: CAWSQGRSGNQPQHF
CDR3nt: TGTGCCTGGAGTCAAGGGAGATCAGGCAATCAGCCCCAGCATTTT

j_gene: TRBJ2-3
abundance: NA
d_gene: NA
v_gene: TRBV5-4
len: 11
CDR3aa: CASSLGDTQYF
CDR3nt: TGTGCCAGCAGCTTAGGAGATACGCAGTATTTT

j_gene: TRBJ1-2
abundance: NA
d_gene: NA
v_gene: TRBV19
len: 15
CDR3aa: CASSFGRSKLGGYTF
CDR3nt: TGTGCCAGTAGTTTCGGACGGTCTAAGCTGGGGGGCTACACCTTC

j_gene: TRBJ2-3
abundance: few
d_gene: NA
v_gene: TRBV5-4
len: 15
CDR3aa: CASSIGSGDTDTQYF
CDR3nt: TGTGCCAGCAGCATAGGGAGCGGTGACACAGATACGCAGTATTTT

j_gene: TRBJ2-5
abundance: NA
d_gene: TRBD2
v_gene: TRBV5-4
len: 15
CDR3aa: CASSLVAGGQETQYF
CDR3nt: TGTGCCAGCAGCTTGGTAGCGGGGGGGCAAGAGACCCAGTACTTC

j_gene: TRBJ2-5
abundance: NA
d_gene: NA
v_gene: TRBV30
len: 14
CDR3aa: CAWSVWGVQETQYF
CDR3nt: TGTGCCTGGAGTGTATGGGGGGTTCAAGAGACCCAGTACTTC

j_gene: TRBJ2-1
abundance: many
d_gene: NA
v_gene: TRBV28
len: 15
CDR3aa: CASSILTRSYNEQFF
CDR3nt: TGTGCCAGCAGCATCCTAACCCGCTCCTACAATGAGCAGTTCTTC

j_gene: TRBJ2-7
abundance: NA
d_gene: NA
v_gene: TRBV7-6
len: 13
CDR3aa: CASSLERWSEQYF
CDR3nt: TGTGCCAGCAGCTTAGAACGGTGGTCCGAGCAGTACTTC

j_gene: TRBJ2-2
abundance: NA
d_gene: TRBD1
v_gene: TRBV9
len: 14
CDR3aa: CASTGQGITGELFF
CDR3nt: TGTGCCAGCACGGGACAGGGTATAACCGGGGAGCTGTTTTTT

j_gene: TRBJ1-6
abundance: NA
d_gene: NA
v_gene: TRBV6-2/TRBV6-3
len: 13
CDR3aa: CASSLRRRAPLHF
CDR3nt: TGTGCCAGCAGTTTGAGGCGCCGGGCACCCCTCCACTTT

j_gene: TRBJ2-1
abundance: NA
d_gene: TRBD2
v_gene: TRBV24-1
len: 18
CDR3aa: CATSDIGLAGGINNEQFF
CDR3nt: TGTGCCACCAGTGATATCGGACTAGCGGGGGGTATAAACAATGAGCAGTTCTTC

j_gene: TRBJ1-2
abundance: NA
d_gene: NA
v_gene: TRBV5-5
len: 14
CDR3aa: CASSSSTGHYGYTF
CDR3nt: TGTGCCAGCAGCTCATCGACAGGCCACTATGGCTACACCTTC

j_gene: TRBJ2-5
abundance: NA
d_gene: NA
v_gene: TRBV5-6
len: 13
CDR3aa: CASSRGGQETQYF
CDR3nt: TGTGCCAGCAGCAGGGGAGGTCAAGAGACCCAGTACTTC

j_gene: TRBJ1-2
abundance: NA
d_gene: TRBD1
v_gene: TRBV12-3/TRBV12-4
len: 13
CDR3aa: CASTLGQSYGYTF
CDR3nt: TGTGCCAGCACCCTGGGACAGAGCTATGGCTACACCTTC

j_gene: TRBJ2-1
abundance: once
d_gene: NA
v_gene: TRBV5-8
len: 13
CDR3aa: CASSPPLLHEQFF
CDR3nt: TGTGCCAGCAGCCCTCCGTTGCTTCATGAGCAGTTCTTC

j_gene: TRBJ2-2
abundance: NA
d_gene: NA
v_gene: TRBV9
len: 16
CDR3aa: CASSVAGNGGPGELFF
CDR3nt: TGTGCCAGCAGCGTAGCCGGGAACGGGGGTCCCGGGGAGCTGTTTTTT

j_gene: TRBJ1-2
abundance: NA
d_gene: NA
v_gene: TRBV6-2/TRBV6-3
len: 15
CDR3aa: CASSTLRAFIYGYTF
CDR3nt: TGTGCCAGCAGTACGCTCCGGGCCTTCATTTATGGCTACACCTTC

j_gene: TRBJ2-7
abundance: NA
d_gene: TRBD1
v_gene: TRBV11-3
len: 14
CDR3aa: CASSLDRVNGEQYF
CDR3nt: TGTGCCAGCAGCCTTGACAGGGTTAATGGCGAGCAGTACTTC

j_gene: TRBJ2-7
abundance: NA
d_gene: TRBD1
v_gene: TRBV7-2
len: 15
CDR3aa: CASSLSGQGAVEQYF
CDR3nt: TGTGCCAGCAGCTTAAGTGGACAGGGGGCTGTCGAGCAGTACTTC

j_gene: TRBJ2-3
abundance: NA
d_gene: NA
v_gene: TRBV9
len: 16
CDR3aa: CASSLSGRGLTDTQYF
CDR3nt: TGTGCCAGCAGCTTATCTGGCCGGGGCCTCACAGATACGCAGTATTTT

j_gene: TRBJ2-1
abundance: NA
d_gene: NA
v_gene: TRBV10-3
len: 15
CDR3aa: CAISERGQANNEQFF
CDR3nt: TGTGCCATCAGTGAGAGGGGCCAGGCCAACAATGAGCAGTTCTTC

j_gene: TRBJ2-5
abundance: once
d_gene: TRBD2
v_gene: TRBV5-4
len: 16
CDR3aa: CASSPTGRGAQETQYF
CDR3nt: TGTGCCAGCAGTCCCACGGGGCGGGGGGCTCAAGAGACCCAGTACTTC

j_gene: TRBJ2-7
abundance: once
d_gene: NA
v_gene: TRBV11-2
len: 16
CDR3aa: CASSFAGGRTTYEQYF
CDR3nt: TGTGCCAGCAGCTTTGCCGGGGGGCGTACGACCTACGAGCAGTACTTC

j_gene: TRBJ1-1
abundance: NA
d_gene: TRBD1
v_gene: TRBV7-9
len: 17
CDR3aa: CASSNSFWGGQATEAFF
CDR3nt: TGTGCCAGCAGCAACTCCTTCTGGGGTGGACAGGCCACTGAAGCTTTCTTT

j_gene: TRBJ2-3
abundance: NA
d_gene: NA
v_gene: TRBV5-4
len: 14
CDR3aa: CASSQRGPEDTQYF
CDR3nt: TGTGCCAGCAGCCAAAGGGGACCCGAAGATACGCAGTATTTT

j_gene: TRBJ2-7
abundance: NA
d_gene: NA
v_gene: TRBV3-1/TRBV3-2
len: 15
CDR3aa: CASTQGSGPLYEQYF
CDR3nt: TGTGCCAGCACCCAGGGGAGCGGACCCCTCTACGAGCAGTACTTC

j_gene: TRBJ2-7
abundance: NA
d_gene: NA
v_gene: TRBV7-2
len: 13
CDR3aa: CASTNREGYEQYF
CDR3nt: TGTGCCAGCACAAACAGGGAGGGCTACGAGCAGTACTTC

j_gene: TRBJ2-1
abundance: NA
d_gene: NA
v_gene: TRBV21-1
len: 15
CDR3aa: CASSRAPPATNEQFF
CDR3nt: TGTGCCAGCAGCCGAGCCCCCCCCGCGACGAATGAGCAGTTCTTC

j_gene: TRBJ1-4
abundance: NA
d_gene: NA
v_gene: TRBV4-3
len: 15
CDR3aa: CASSQGVGTGEKLFF
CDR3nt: TGCGCCAGCAGCCAGGGCGTCGGGACGGGGGAAAAACTGTTTTTT

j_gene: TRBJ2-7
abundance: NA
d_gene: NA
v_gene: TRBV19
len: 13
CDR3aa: CASSISIYYEQYF
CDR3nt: TGTGCCAGTAGTATAAGCATATACTACGAGCAGTACTTC

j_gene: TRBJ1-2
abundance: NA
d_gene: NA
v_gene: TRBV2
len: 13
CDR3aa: CASRLHQSYGYTF
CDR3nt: TGTGCCAGCAGATTACACCAATCCTATGGCTACACCTTC

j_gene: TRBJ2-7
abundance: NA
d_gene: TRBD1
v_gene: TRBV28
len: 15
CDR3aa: CASSLFRGLGHEQYF
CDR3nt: TGTGCCAGCAGTTTGTTCAGGGGGCTAGGCCACGAGCAGTACTTC